This T cell receptor beta chain is drawn from a study of T cells in Graves' hyperthyroidism and ophthalmopathy. Study summary: Before treatment of any kind, peripheral blood was taken at initial diagnosis. Overall study results and limits: Within blood appeared most thyroid clonotypes that had expanded above 0.001.

TCR beta CDR3 sequences were amplified from RNA transcripts. First-round RT-PCR of the TCR CDR3 relied on the HTBI primer set. TCRdb passed the multiplex PCR reads through MiXCR, listing each CDR3 protein once. The sample yields around 340,000 distinct CDR3 sequences, about 20% seen once. Any patient presenting with uncontrolled infection, other autoimmune disease, pregnancy or lactation was left out. In making diagnoses, clinical symptoms, serum thyroxine and TRAb, thyroid ultrasound and orbital computed tomography were all used. CDR1 is MNHNS and CDR2 is SASEGT in the germline V gene. Trimming pared 4 bases from V and 13 bases from J, leaving 16 bases between. This CDR3 has 12 residues. Note on this clonotype: Its antigen is not identified.

Sequenced: blood. This clonotype originated in a woman in her forties or fifties with Graves' hyperthyroidism. This chain uses TRBV6-1 with TRBJ1-1; a possible D gene is TRBD1 (6 bases). CDR3 DNA sequence: TGTGCCAGCAGTGGGACAGACTCCCGTGGTTTCTTT. Amino acids: CASSGTDSRGFF.